The rows below give T cell receptor beta chains drawn from one sample of a study of T cell responses to AZD1222 COVID-19 vaccine. TCRdb's copy holds only in-frame clones and misses some; the assay was immunoSEQ multiplex PCR. Of roughly 120,000 clones listed, approximately 88% are singletons. Sequences were derived from peripheral blood, sampled on day 0 of AZD1222 vaccination. The receptors were gathered from an adult in good health. Each CDR3 is given with its conserved first and last residue. The order of the fields is CDR3 protein, CDR3 DNA, clone size, J gene, D gene, V gene. D genes are given only for firm matches. Size values are once, few and many counts, or a class for expanded clones, and some rows have none.

CDR3aa: CASRPATGTGGREQYF
CDR3nt: TGTGCCAGCAGACCCGCGACAGGGACAGGGGGCCGCGAGCAGTACTTC
abundance: .
j_gene: TRBJ2-7
d_gene: TRBD1
v_gene: TRBV28

CDR3aa: CASSERGTHEQFF
CDR3nt: TGTGCCAGCAGTGAAAGGGGGACCCATGAGCAGTTCTTC
abundance: .
j_gene: TRBJ2-1
d_gene: .
v_gene: TRBV2

CDR3aa: CASNQGNTGELFF
CDR3nt: TGTGCCAGCAACCAGGGGAATACCGGGGAGCTGTTTTTT
abundance: .
j_gene: TRBJ2-2
d_gene: .
v_gene: TRBV6-5

CDR3aa: CASRDTNQPQHF
CDR3nt: TGTGCCAGTAGGGACACAAATCAGCCCCAGCATTTT
abundance: .
j_gene: TRBJ1-5
d_gene: .
v_gene: TRBV5-6

CDR3aa: CASSLASTDTEAFF
CDR3nt: TGCGCCAGCAGCTTGGCCTCAACAGACACTGAAGCTTTCTTT
abundance: few
j_gene: TRBJ1-1
d_gene: .
v_gene: TRBV5-1

CDR3aa: CASSWGGSETQYF
CDR3nt: TGTGCCAGCAGTTGGGGAGGGAGCGAGACCCAGTACTTC
abundance: .
j_gene: TRBJ2-5
d_gene: TRBD2
v_gene: TRBV6-2/TRBV6-3

CDR3aa: CASSPRWGSGNTIYF
CDR3nt: TGTGCCAGCAGCCCGAGGTGGGGATCGGGAAACACCATATATTTT
abundance: .
j_gene: TRBJ1-3
d_gene: .
v_gene: TRBV5-5

CDR3aa: CASSLTLGGSTDTQYF
CDR3nt: TGTGCCAGCAGCTTAACTTTGGGGGGGAGCACAGATACGCAGTATTTT
abundance: .
j_gene: TRBJ2-3
d_gene: TRBD2
v_gene: TRBV7-3

CDR3aa: CASSLGSGANVLTF
CDR3nt: TGTGCCAGCAGCTTGGGCTCTGGGGCCAACGTCCTGACTTTC
abundance: .
j_gene: TRBJ2-6
d_gene: .
v_gene: TRBV7-3

CDR3aa: CASSLAGSPYEQYF
CDR3nt: TGCGCCAGCAGCTTGGCGGGGTCGCCCTACGAGCAGTACTTC
abundance: .
j_gene: TRBJ2-7
d_gene: .
v_gene: TRBV5-1

CDR3aa: CASSRLGGTEAFF
CDR3nt: TGCGCCAGCAGCCGATTGGGGGGAACTGAAGCTTTCTTT
abundance: .
j_gene: TRBJ1-1
d_gene: .
v_gene: TRBV5-1

CDR3aa: CASSAEQGFSYEQYF
CDR3nt: TGTGCCAGCAGCGCAGAGCAGGGGTTCTCCTACGAGCAGTACTTC
abundance: .
j_gene: TRBJ2-7
d_gene: .
v_gene: TRBV9

CDR3aa: CASSSSTGELFF
CDR3nt: TGTGCCAGCAGCTCGTCTACCGGGGAGCTGTTTTTT
abundance: .
j_gene: TRBJ2-2
d_gene: .
v_gene: TRBV7-3

CDR3aa: CASSSITGSYEQYF
CDR3nt: TGTGCCAGCAGCTCCATTACAGGGTCCTACGAGCAGTACTTC
abundance: once
j_gene: TRBJ2-7
d_gene: .
v_gene: TRBV7-2

CDR3aa: CASRVTLASLSNQPQHF
CDR3nt: TGTGCCAGCAGAGTGACCCTTGCCTCTCTTAGCAATCAGCCCCAGCATTTT
abundance: .
j_gene: TRBJ1-5
d_gene: .
v_gene: TRBV2